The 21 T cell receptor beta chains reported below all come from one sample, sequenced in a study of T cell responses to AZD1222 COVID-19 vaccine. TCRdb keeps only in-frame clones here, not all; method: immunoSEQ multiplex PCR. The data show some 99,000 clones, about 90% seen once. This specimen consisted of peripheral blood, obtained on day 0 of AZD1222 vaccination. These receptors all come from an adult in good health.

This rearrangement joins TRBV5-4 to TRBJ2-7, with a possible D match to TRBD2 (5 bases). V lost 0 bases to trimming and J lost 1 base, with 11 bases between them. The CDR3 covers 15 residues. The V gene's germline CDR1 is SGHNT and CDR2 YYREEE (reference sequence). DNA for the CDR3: TGTGCCAGCAGCTTGGACGGCGGCGGGTCCTACGAGCAGTACTTC. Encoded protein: CASSLDGGGSYEQYF.

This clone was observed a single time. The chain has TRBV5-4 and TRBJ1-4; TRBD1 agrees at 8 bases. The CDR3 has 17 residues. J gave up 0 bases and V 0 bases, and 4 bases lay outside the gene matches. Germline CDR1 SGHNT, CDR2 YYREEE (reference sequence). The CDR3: CASSLGQGIATNEKLFF. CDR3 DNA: TGTGCCAGCAGCTTGGGACAGGGGATTGCAACTAATGAAAAACTGTTTTTT.

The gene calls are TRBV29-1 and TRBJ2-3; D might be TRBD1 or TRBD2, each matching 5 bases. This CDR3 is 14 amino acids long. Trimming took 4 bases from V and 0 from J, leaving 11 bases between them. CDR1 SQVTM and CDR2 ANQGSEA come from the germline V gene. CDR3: CSVAGRLSTDTQYF. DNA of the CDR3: TGCAGCGTTGCAGGGAGACTAAGCACAGATACGCAGTATTTT.

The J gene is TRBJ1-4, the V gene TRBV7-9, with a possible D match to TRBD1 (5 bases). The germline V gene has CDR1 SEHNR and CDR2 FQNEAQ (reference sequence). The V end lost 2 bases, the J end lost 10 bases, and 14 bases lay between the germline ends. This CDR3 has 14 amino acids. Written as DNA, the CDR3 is TGTGCCAGCAGCTTACAGGCGGGGGAAGGAAAACTGTTTTTT. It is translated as CASSLQAGEGKLFF.

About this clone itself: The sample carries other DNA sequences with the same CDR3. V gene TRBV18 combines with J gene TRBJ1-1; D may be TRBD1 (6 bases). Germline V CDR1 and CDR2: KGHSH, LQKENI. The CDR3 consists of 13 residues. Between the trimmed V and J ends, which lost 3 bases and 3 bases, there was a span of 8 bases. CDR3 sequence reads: CASSPNRDTEAFF. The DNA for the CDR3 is TGTGCCAGCTCACCGAACAGGGACACTGAAGCTTTCTTT.

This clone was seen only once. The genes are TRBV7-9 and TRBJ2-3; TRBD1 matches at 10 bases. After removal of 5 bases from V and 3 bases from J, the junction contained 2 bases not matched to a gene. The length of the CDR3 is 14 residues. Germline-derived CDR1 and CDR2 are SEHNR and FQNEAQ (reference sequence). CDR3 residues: CASSRDRGTDTQYF. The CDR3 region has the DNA TGTGCCAGCAGCAGGGACAGGGGAACAGATACGCAGTATTTT.

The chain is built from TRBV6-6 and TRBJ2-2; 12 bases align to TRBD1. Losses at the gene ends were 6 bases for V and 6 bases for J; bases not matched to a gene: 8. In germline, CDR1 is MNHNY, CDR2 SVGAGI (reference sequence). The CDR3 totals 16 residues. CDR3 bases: TGTGCCAGCAGCCCCGGGACAGGGGGCGAAGCCGGGGAGCTGTTTTTT. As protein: CASSPGTGGEAGELFF.

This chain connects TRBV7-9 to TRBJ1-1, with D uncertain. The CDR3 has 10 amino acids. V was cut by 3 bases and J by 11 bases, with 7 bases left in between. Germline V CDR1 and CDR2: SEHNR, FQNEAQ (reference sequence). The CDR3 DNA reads TGTGCCAGCAGCTTCGAAGCGGCTTTCTTT. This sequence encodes CASSFEAAFF.

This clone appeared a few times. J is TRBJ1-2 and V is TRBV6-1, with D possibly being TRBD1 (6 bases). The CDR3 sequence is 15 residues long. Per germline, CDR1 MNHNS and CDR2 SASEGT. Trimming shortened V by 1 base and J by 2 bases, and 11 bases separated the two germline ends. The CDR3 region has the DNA TGTGCCAGCAGTGAAGGGGGGGCAGGGAACTATGGCTACACCTTC. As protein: CASSEGGAGNYGYTF.

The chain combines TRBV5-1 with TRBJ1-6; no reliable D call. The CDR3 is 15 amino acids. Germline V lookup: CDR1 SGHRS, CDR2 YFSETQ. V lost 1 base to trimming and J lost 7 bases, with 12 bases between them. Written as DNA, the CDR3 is TGCGCCAGCAGCTTGTCGGCAGCCGGCAATTCACCCCTCCACTTT. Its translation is CASSLSAAGNSPLHF.

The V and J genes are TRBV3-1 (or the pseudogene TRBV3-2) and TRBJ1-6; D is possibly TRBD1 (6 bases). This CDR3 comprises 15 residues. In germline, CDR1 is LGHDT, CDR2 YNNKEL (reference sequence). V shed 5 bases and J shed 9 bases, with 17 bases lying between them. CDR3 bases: TGTGCCAGCAGCTGGGACATCCCCGGGGGTTCACCCCTCCACTTT. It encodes CASSWDIPGGSPLHF.

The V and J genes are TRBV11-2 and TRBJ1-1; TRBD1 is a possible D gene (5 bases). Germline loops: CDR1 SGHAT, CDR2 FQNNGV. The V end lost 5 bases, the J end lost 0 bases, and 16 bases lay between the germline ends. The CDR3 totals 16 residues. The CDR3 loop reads CASSRAGTGMNTEAFF. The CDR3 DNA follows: TGTGCCAGCAGCCGAGCAGGGACGGGGATGAACACTGAAGCTTTCTTT. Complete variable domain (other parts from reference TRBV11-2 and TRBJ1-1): EAGVAQSPRYKIIEKRQSVAFWCNPISGHATLYWYQQILGQGPKLLIQFQNNGVVDDSQLPKDRFSAERLKGVDSTLKIQPAKLEDSAVYLCASSRAGTGMNTEAFFGQGTRLTVV.

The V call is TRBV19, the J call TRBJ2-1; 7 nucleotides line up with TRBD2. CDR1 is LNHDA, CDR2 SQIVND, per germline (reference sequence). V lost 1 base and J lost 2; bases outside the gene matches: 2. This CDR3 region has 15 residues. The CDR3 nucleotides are TGTGCCAGTAGTATAGTTGCGGGGGCCTACAATGAGCAGTTCTTC. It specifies CASSIVAGAYNEQFF.

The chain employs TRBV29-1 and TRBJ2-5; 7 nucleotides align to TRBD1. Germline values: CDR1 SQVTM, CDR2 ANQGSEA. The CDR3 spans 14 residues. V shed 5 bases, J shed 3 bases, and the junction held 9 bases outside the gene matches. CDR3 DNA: TGCAGCGTTATTCCGGGACAGCTAAAAGAGACCCAGTACTTC. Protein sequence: CSVIPGQLKETQYF.

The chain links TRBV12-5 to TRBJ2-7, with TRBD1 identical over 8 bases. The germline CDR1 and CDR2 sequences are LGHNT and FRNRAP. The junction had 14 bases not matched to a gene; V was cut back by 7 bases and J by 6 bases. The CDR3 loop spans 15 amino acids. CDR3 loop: CASAVGDRSLGEQYF. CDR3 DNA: TGTGCTAGTGCCGTTGGGGACAGGAGCTTGGGCGAGCAGTACTTC.

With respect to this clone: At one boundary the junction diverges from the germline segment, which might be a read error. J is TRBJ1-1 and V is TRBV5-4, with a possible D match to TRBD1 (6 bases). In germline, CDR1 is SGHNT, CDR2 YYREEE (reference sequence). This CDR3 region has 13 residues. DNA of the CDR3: TGTACCAGCAGCGAGACACAGGGCACTGAAGCTTTCTTT. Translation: CTSSETQGTEAFF.

CDR3 region: CASTWTGWTGELFF. The CDR3 nucleotides are TGTGCCAGTACCTGGACAGGGTGGACCGGGGAGCTGTTTTTT. The V call is TRBV19, the J call TRBJ2-2; 8 nucleotides line up with TRBD1. CDR1 is LNHDA, CDR2 SQIVND, per germline (reference sequence). V lost 7 bases, J lost 5 bases, and 6 bases stayed unmatched. CDR3 length: 14 amino acids.

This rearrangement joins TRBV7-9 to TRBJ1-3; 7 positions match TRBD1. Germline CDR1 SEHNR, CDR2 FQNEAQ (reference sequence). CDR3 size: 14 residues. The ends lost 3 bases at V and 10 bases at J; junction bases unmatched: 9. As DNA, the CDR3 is TGTGCCAGCAGCTTTAGTCCAGGGGGATTTACCATATATTTT. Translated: CASSFSPGGFTIYF.

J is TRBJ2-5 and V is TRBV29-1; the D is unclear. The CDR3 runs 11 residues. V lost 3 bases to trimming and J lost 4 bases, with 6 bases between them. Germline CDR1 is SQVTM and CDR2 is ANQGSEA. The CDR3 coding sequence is TGCAGCGTTGAGACTGGAGAGACCCAGTACTTC. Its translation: CSVETGETQYF.

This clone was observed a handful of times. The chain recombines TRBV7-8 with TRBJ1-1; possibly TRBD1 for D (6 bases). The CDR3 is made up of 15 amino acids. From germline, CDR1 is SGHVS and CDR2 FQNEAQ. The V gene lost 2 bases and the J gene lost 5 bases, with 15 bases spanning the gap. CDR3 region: CASSLLVGARTEAFF. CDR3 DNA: TGTGCCAGCAGCTTATTGGTGGGGGCTCGGACTGAAGCTTTCTTT.

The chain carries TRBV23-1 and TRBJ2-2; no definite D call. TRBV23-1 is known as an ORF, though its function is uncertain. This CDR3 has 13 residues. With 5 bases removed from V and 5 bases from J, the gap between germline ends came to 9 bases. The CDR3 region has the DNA TGCGCCAGCAGTATGAAAGGGACCGGGGAGCTGTTTTTT. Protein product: CASSMKGTGELFF.